The 29 T cell receptor beta chains below all came from one sample that was sequenced in a study of blood T cell repertoires in COVID-19. Method: immunoSEQ multiplex PCR; TCRdb's copy keeps in-frame clones and lacks some. Of about 80,000 clones in the sample, 80% are singletons; the top ten hold less than 6%. Sequenced sample: peripheral blood. The receptors come from a man between 60 and 75 years old with active or convalescent COVID-19.

The chain joins TRBV13 to TRBJ1-1, with 8 bases lining up with TRBD1. V trimming: 0 bases; J trimming: 0 bases; junction bases outside the gene matches: 3. Germline CDR1 PRHDT, CDR2 FYEKMQ (reference sequence). This CDR3 spans 16 amino acids. DNA of the CDR3: TGTGCCAGCAGCTTAGGGGACAGGGTGATGAACACTGAAGCTTTCTTT. Translated: CASSLGDRVMNTEAFF.

The CDR3 bases are TGTGCCAGCAGCTTATGGGGGGTTGAGCAGTACTTC. Translated: CASSLWGVEQYF. The chain has TRBV7-2 and TRBJ2-7, with a weak D call TRBD2 (6 bases). Looked up from germline, CDR1 is SGHTA and CDR2 is FQGNSA. Between the trimmed V and J ends, which lost 2 bases and 7 bases, there was a span of 9 bases. The CDR3 loop spans 12 amino acids.

V usage is TRBV7-2 and J usage is TRBJ1-4, with TRBD1 matching over 7 bases. The germline V gene has CDR1 SGHTA and CDR2 FQGNSA. The CDR3 loop spans 15 amino acids. V was pared by 2 bases and J by 5 bases, with 5 bases of the junction left unmatched. CDR3 sequence reads: CASSLMGQQNEKLFF. CDR3 coding DNA: TGTGCCAGCAGCTTAATGGGACAGCAGAATGAAAAACTGTTTTTT.

This chain uses TRBV7-9 with TRBJ2-1; TRBD2 agrees at 12 bases. The germline CDR1 and CDR2 sequences are SEHNR and FQNEAQ (reference sequence). Trimming at V came to 1 base and at J to 14 bases, leaving 9 bases not matched to a gene. This CDR3 is 15 amino acids long. CDR3 in amino acids: CASSLGLAGAAKEFF. DNA for the CDR3: TGTGCCAGCAGCTTAGGACTAGCGGGGGCCGCCAAGGAGTTCTTC. The full variable domain, its missing parts supplied by reference TRBV7-9 and TRBJ2-1, is DTGVSQNPRHKITKRGQNVTFRCDPISEHNRLYWYRQTLGQGPEFLTYFQNEAQLEKSRLLSDRFSAERPKGSFSTLEIQRTEQGDSAMYLCASSLGLAGAAKEFFGPGTRLTVL.

The V and J genes are TRBV10-3 and TRBJ1-2; TRBD1 might be the D (6 bases). CDR3 length: 14 amino acids. Germline V CDR1 and CDR2: ENHRY, SYGVKD. The V and J ends lost 3 bases and 5 bases respectively, with 13 bases between them. CDR3 loop: CAISEVGGPYGYTF. The CDR3 nucleotides read TGTGCCATCAGTGAAGTAGGGGGACCTTATGGCTACACCTTC.

The chain recombines TRBV18 with TRBJ1-4, with D perhaps matching TRBD1 (6 bases). The CDR3 sequence is 15 residues long. Trimming cost V 3 bases and J 7 bases, with 15 bases left between them. Per the germline V gene, CDR1 is KGHSH and CDR2 is LQKENI. The CDR3 region is CASSPSEDSGEKLFF. DNA of the CDR3: TGTGCCAGCTCACCTTCTGAGGACAGTGGTGAAAAACTGTTTTTT.

The chain combines TRBV11-3 with TRBJ2-4, with TRBD1 matching over 7 bases. CDR3 length: 17 residues. The V gene's germline CDR1 is SGHNT and CDR2 YENEEA. With 11 bases clipped from V and 0 bases from J, the junction kept 16 bases outside the gene matches. CDR3 residues: CAGPTGARDKAKNIQYF. In nucleotides, the CDR3 is TGTGCCGGACCAACAGGGGCCCGGGATAAAGCCAAAAACATTCAGTACTTC.

On this clone itself: The identical CDR3 is also encoded by other nucleotide sequences in the sample. The chain employs TRBV9 and TRBJ2-7; tentatively, D is TRBD2 (5 bases). The V gene lost 0 bases and the J gene lost 2 bases, with 9 bases spanning the gap. CDR1 is SGDLS, CDR2 YYNGEE, per germline. This CDR3 is 14 amino acids long. This CDR3 is CASSVVPGTYEQYF. In DNA, the CDR3 is TGTGCCAGCAGCGTAGTCCCCGGGACCTACGAGCAGTACTTC.

V usage is TRBV7-2 and J usage is TRBJ2-5, with D possibly matching TRBD2 (5 bases). V lost 6 bases and J lost 1, with 15 bases in between. The CDR3 is made up of 15 amino acids. Germline V CDR1 and CDR2: SGHTA, FQGNSA. The CDR3 region has the DNA TGTGCCAGCAGTTCGTGGACTCCCTCCCAAGAGACCCAGTACTTC. Amino acid sequence: CASSSWTPSQETQYF.

The DNA of the CDR3 is TGTGCCAGCAGCTCCGGGACAAATAATTCACCCCTCCACTTT. This codes for CASSSGTNNSPLHF. V usage is TRBV5-8 and J usage is TRBJ1-6; possibly TRBD1 for D (6 bases). The CDR3 extends over 14 amino acids. The V gene lost 3 bases and the J gene lost 5 bases, with 9 bases spanning the gap. Per the germline V gene, CDR1 is SGHTS and CDR2 is YDEGEE.

The V and J genes are TRBV15 and TRBJ2-7, with TRBD2 matching 8 bases. The CDR3 covers 18 residues. Trimming at V came to 2 bases and at J to 0 bases, leaving 12 bases not matched to a gene. CDR1 is LNHNV, CDR2 YYDKDF, per germline (reference sequence). CDR3 coding DNA: TGTGCCACCAGCAGACCGGGGTCCGCCGGGGGGGCCTCCTACGAGCAGTACTTC. Its translation is CATSRPGSAGGASYEQYF.

The chain joins TRBV6-1 to TRBJ1-5, with TRBD1 matching 8 bases. In germline, CDR1 is MNHNS, CDR2 SASEGT. V shed 2 bases, J shed 7 bases, and the junction held 10 bases outside the gene matches. The CDR3 extends over 16 amino acids. The CDR3 reads CASSESAGGVKQPQHF. CDR3 bases: TGTGCCAGCAGTGAAAGTGCAGGGGGCGTCAAACAGCCCCAGCATTTT.

The V and J genes are TRBV29-1 and TRBJ2-2; TRBD2 matches at 11 bases. The CDR3 is 16 residues long. The trim removed 7 bases at V and 5 bases at J, leaving 12 bases unmatched. Looked up from germline, CDR1 is SQVTM and CDR2 is ANQGSEA. The CDR3 bases are TGCAGCGCCCGGGGTCTAGCGGGGGGCGGGACCGGGGAGCTGTTTTTT. The encoded protein is CSARGLAGGGTGELFF.

This clone came up once. CDR3 amino acids: CASGLSVGGIGTGELFF. CDR3 bases: TGTGCTAGTGGTTTGTCAGTGGGGGGAATCGGCACCGGGGAGCTGTTTTTT. This chain uses TRBV12-5 with TRBJ2-2; tentatively, D is TRBD2 (6 bases). Germline V lookup: CDR1 LGHNT, CDR2 FRNRAP. The V gene lost 2 bases and the J gene lost 4 bases, with 17 bases spanning the gap. The CDR3 has 17 residues.

This chain links TRBV6-5 with TRBJ1-1; 7 bases are shared with TRBD1. Trimming at V came to 2 bases and at J to 2 bases, leaving 5 bases not matched to a gene. The CDR3 totals 15 residues. Germline CDR1 and CDR2: MNHEY and SVGAGI. CDR3 DNA sequence: TGTGCCAGCAGTTACGGGCGACAGGGAAACACTGAAGCTTTCTTT. Residues: CASSYGRQGNTEAFF.

The chain combines TRBV18 with TRBJ2-5, with TRBD2 identical over 11 bases. Germline V CDR1 and CDR2: KGHSH, LQKENI. With V trimmed by 0 bases and J by 2 bases, 5 bases remained unmatched. The CDR3 sequence is 17 residues long. This CDR3 is CASSPPGTSGFQETQYF. As DNA, the CDR3 is TGTGCCAGCTCACCACCCGGGACTAGCGGATTTCAAGAGACCCAGTACTTC.

V and J are TRBV7-2 and TRBJ1-2; D unresolved. This CDR3 is 12 amino acids long. V lost 5 bases, J lost 8 bases, and 12 bases lay in between. Germline values: CDR1 SGHTA, CDR2 FQGNSA. The CDR3: CASSQGGSGYTF. In nucleotides, the CDR3 is TGTGCCAGCAGCCAAGGCGGAAGCGGCTACACCTTC.

The chain employs TRBV27 and TRBJ1-2; D is possibly TRBD1 (6 bases). V lost 0 bases and J lost 1, with 15 bases in between. In germline, CDR1 is MNHEY, CDR2 SMNVEV (reference sequence). The CDR3 is made up of 17 amino acids. CDR3 in DNA: TGTGCCAGCAGTTTATCGGGGGGGCAGGGATTTAACTATGGCTACACCTTC. It specifies CASSLSGGQGFNYGYTF.

The genes are TRBV21-1 and TRBJ2-5; TRBD1 reflects the table's D call only, with no check against the DNA. TRBV21-1 is labeled a pseudogene. CDR3 length equals 15 residues. The CDR3 sequence is CASSKGYGPQETQYF. The CDR3 DNA reads as TGTGCCAGCAGCAAAGGGTATGGGCCTCAAGAGACCCAGTACTTC.

The rearrangement joins TRBV25-1 to TRBJ2-2; 7 positions agree with TRBD1. V shed 6 bases, J shed 5 bases, and the junction held 3 bases outside the gene matches. The CDR3 length is 13 residues. Per the germline V gene, CDR1 is MGHDK and CDR2 is SYGVNS. The DNA for the CDR3 is TGTGCCAGCAGGAGGGGGCTAACCGGGGAGCTGTTTTTT. It yields the protein CASRRGLTGELFF.

The CDR3 nucleotides read TGTGCCAGCTCACGAGGGACACTTAGCACAGATACGCAGTATTTT. Translated, it gives CASSRGTLSTDTQYF. This rearrangement joins TRBV18 to TRBJ2-3, with D perhaps matching TRBD1 (6 bases). Trimming took off 4 bases at V and 0 bases at J, with 11 bases between the two ends. Germline CDR1 reads KGHSH; CDR2 reads LQKENI. The CDR3 sequence is 15 residues long. The complete variable domain, with remaining parts taken from reference TRBV18 and TRBJ2-3, reads NAGVMQNPRHLVRRRGQEARLRCSPMKGHSHVYWYRQLPEEGLKFMVYLQKENIIDESGMPKERFSAEFPKEGPSILRIQQVVRGDSAAYFCASSRGTLSTDTQYFGPGTRLTVL.

V gene TRBV2 combines with J gene TRBJ2-7; 7 bases line up with TRBD1. After removal of 8 bases from V and 4 bases from J, the junction contained 11 bases not matched to a gene. In germline, CDR1 is SNHLY, CDR2 FYNNEI. This CDR3 has 14 amino acids. CDR3 residues: CASGRQGVGYEQYF. The CDR3 nucleotides are TGTGCCAGCGGCAGACAGGGTGTGGGTTACGAGCAGTACTTC.

This chain uses TRBV7-2 with TRBJ2-3; D not resolved. The V gene lost 5 bases and the J gene lost 2 bases, with 14 bases spanning the gap. CDR1 and CDR2 from the germline V gene are SGHTA and FQGNSA. The CDR3 runs to 15 residues. CDR3 region: CASSPPGRNTDTQYF. In nucleotides, the CDR3 is TGTGCCAGCAGCCCCCCAGGCAGGAACACAGATACGCAGTATTTT.

V usage is TRBV7-9 and J usage is TRBJ2-5; TRBD2 is a possible D gene (6 bases). The V end was cut by 3 bases, the J end by 4 bases, with 15 bases between. CDR3 length equals 15 residues. CDR1 SEHNR and CDR2 FQNEAQ come from the germline V gene (reference sequence). The CDR3 spells CASSLLAAGGETQYF. In nucleotides, the CDR3 is TGTGCCAGCAGCTTGCTAGCCGCCGGGGGAGAGACCCAGTACTTC.

This clone was observed a handful of times. The CDR3 sequence is CASRIESNTEAFF. The CDR3, as DNA: TGTGCCAGCAGAATAGAGAGTAACACTGAAGCTTTCTTT. V is TRBV12-3 or TRBV12-4 and J is TRBJ1-1; D remains unclear. The V gene lost 6 bases and the J gene lost 2 bases, with 10 bases spanning the gap. This CDR3 has 13 residues.

The chain has TRBV7-9 and TRBJ2-7, with a tentative D call TRBD1 (6 bases). The V gene lost 1 base and the J gene lost 3 bases, with 16 bases spanning the gap. The CDR3 spans 16 residues. From germline, CDR1 is SEHNR and CDR2 FQNEAQ (reference sequence). CDR3 amino acids: CASSLVGAYRNYEQYF. DNA of the CDR3: TGTGCCAGCAGCTTAGTGGGGGCCTATAGAAACTACGAGCAGTACTTC.

The V and J genes are TRBV2 and TRBJ1-1; D uncertain. The germline gives CDR1 SNHLY, CDR2 FYNNEI. Trimming removed 7 bases from V and 4 bases from J, with 10 bases in between. The CDR3 runs 12 residues. The CDR3 here is CASNGGLTEAFF. DNA of the CDR3: TGTGCCAGCAATGGTGGGCTCACTGAAGCTTTCTTT.

The chain recombines TRBV5-1 with TRBJ1-2; 9 bases line up with TRBD1. Germline V gives CDR1 SGHRS, CDR2 YFSETQ. The CDR3 runs to 16 residues. With V trimmed by 1 base and J by 2 bases, 6 bases remained unmatched. The CDR3 DNA sequence: TGCGCCAGCAGCTTGAGTACCGGGACAGGGAACTATGGCTACACCTTC. Encoded protein: CASSLSTGTGNYGYTF.

This chain links TRBV12-5 with TRBJ2-1; 16 bases line up with TRBD2. CDR3 length: 19 residues. CDR1 and CDR2 from the germline V gene are LGHNT and FRNRAP. V was pared by 4 bases and J by 9 bases, with 15 bases of the junction left unmatched. This CDR3 reads CASGSSRDRGLAGGSEQFF. CDR3 nucleotide sequence: TGTGCTAGTGGTTCTTCCCGGGACAGGGGACTAGCGGGGGGGAGTGAGCAGTTCTTC.